A single sample gave rise to the 32 T cell receptor beta chains below, sequenced in a study of T cells in Graves' hyperthyroidism and ophthalmopathy. Amplification of TCR beta CDR3 regions was performed using RNA transcripts as template. The study used the HTBI primer set for a first-round RT-PCR of the TCR CDR3. TCRdb recomputed calls from the multiplex PCR reads with MiXCR, one row per CDR3 protein. Among roughly 840,000 distinct CDR3 sequences listed, 35% to 40% were seen once. Sequencing was performed on blood. Every receptor here comes from a man in his late teens or twenties with Graves' hyperthyroidism.

This clonotype was detected ten times or more. V usage is TRBV11-2 and J usage is TRBJ2-5; the D is unclear. Germline CDR1 is SGHAT and CDR2 is FQNNGV. Trimming took off 5 bases at V and 5 bases at J, with 9 bases between the two ends. The CDR3 runs 12 residues. CDR3 DNA: TGTGCCAGCAGCCCTACGCGGGAGACCCAGTACTTC. Its protein product is CASSPTRETQYF.

This clonotype was recorded at least ten times. This rearrangement joins TRBV19 to TRBJ1-5; D gene ambiguous. V lost 3 bases to trimming and J lost 7 bases, with 10 bases between them. The CDR3 is 13 amino acids. The germline gives CDR1 LNHDA, CDR2 SQIVND (reference sequence). The CDR3 region is CASSIEGRQPQHF. CDR3 bases: TGTGCCAGTAGTATCGAGGGTAGGCAGCCCCAGCATTTT.

This clonotype was seen many times. This chain links TRBV7-9 with TRBJ2-7; D might be TRBD1 or TRBD2, each matching 6 bases. The CDR3 consists of 14 residues. Germline assignment: CDR1 SEHNR and CDR2 FQNEAQ (reference sequence). The V and J ends lost 4 bases and 6 bases respectively, with 16 bases between them. The CDR3 here is CASSSQAPGAEQYF. CDR3 coding DNA: TGTGCCAGCAGCTCCCAGGCGCCGGGGGCCGAGCAGTACTTC.

This clonotype was seen more than once but under ten times. V and J are TRBV20-1 and TRBJ1-2; TRBD1 matches at 7 bases. The J segment lost 3 bases and the V segment lost 0 bases, leaving 7 bases of the junction unmatched. This CDR3 comprises 15 residues. Per the germline V gene, CDR1 is DFQATT and CDR2 is SNEGSKA (reference sequence). The CDR3 bases are TGCAGTGCTAGAGACTCCGACAGGGTTGACTATGGCTACACCTTC. Protein product: CSARDSDRVDYGYTF.

The CDR3 reads CASSLQGKYYGYTF. DNA of the CDR3: TGTGCCAGCAGCTTGCAGGGGAAGTACTATGGCTACACCTTC. The chain carries TRBV7-9 and TRBJ1-2; perhaps TRBD1 as D (6 bases). The CDR3 is 14 amino acids. Trimming pared 3 bases from V and 3 bases from J, leaving 11 bases between. The V gene's germline CDR1 is SEHNR and CDR2 FQNEAQ (reference sequence).

This clonotype was found many times. The CDR3 DNA reads as TGTGCCAGCAGCTCCCAAGGACTAGCGGCAACCTACGAGCAGTACTTC. Translated: CASSSQGLAATYEQYF. V is TRBV7-9 and J is TRBJ2-7; TRBD2 agrees at 10 bases. CDR3 length: 16 residues. From germline, CDR1 is SEHNR and CDR2 FQNEAQ (reference sequence). V was pared by 4 bases and J by 2 bases, with 8 bases of the junction left unmatched.

This clonotype came up a few times. The chain couples TRBV12-3 or TRBV12-4 to TRBJ2-7, with 8 positions matching TRBD1. V lost 6 bases to trimming and J lost 5 bases; unmatched junction nucleotides: 12. This CDR3 region has 15 residues. CDR3 sequence reads: CASSQVGRGHDEQYF. In nucleotides, the CDR3 is TGTGCCAGCAGCCAAGTGGGCAGGGGGCACGACGAGCAGTACTTC.

This clonotype was detected ten times or more. This rearrangement joins TRBV7-2 to TRBJ2-7; D gene unclear. Germline V gene sequence: CDR1 SGHTA, CDR2 FQGNSA. Between the trimmed V and J ends, which lost 1 base and 7 bases, there was a span of 11 bases. The length of the CDR3 is 13 residues. In DNA, the CDR3 is TGTGCCAGCAGCTTAGAGAGGACCTTGGAGCAGTACTTC. It specifies CASSLERTLEQYF.

This clonotype was seen repeatedly, ten times or more. V is TRBV9 and J is TRBJ2-5; unclear D gene. CDR3 length: 14 residues. V was shortened by 0 bases and J by 0 bases, with 6 bases between the two germline ends. Germline V CDR1 and CDR2: SGDLS, YYNGEE. This CDR3 is CASSVDGHQETQYF. The CDR3 DNA reads TGTGCCAGCAGCGTAGACGGACACCAAGAGACCCAGTACTTC.

The rearrangement joins TRBV7-9 to TRBJ1-2; TRBD1 is a possible D gene (6 bases). Between the trimmed V and J ends, which lost 1 base and 5 bases, there was a span of 14 bases. Germline V gene sequence: CDR1 SEHNR, CDR2 FQNEAQ (reference sequence). This CDR3 has 15 amino acids. CDR3 amino acids: CASSLVQQGRYGYTF. The CDR3 DNA follows: TGTGCCAGCAGCTTAGTTCAACAGGGTCGGTATGGCTACACCTTC.

The rearrangement uses TRBV19 and TRBJ2-7; TRBD1 is a possible D gene (6 bases). V was shortened by 5 bases and J by 2 bases, with 16 bases between the two germline ends. Looked up from germline, CDR1 is LNHDA and CDR2 is SQIVND (reference sequence). The CDR3 contains 15 residues. The CDR3 nucleotides are TGTGCCAGTAGTTTCCAGACAGGATGGGCCTACGAGCAGTACTTC. This codes for CASSFQTGWAYEQYF.

This chain joins TRBV29-1 and TRBJ2-7; TRBD1 aligns across 9 bases. The V and J ends lost 5 bases and 4 bases, in that order; junction bases with no gene match: 9. The CDR3 contains 14 residues. Germline CDR1 and CDR2: SQVTM and ANQGSEA. The CDR3 DNA sequence: TGCAGCGTTACCATACCGGACAGGGGATACGAGCAGTACTTC. It encodes CSVTIPDRGYEQYF.

This clonotype was recorded a few times. V is TRBV7-2 and J is TRBJ2-5; 14 positions match TRBD2. The germline CDR1 and CDR2 sequences are SGHTA and FQGNSA. V was pared by 5 bases and J by 4 bases, with 9 bases of the junction left unmatched. The CDR3 sequence is 17 residues long. The chain's CDR3 is CASSVGTSGRRGETQYF. The CDR3 DNA reads TGTGCCAGCAGCGTCGGGACTAGCGGGAGAAGGGGAGAGACCCAGTACTTC.

The chain joins TRBV7-8 to TRBJ2-7, with 10 bases fitting TRBD2. CDR3 length: 17 amino acids. The V gene's germline CDR1 is SGHVS and CDR2 FQNEAQ. V was pared by 5 bases and J by 4 bases, with 14 bases of the junction left unmatched. This CDR3 reads CASSPATSGFVLYEQYF. CDR3 bases: TGTGCCAGCAGCCCTGCGACTAGCGGGTTCGTATTGTACGAGCAGTACTTC.

CDR3 sequence reads: CASSPAGTLNTEAFF. CDR3 DNA: TGTGCCAGCAGCCCCGCCGGGACACTGAACACTGAAGCTTTCTTT. The chain is built from TRBV5-8 and TRBJ1-1; a weak D match, TRBD1 (6 bases). V was clipped by 4 bases and J by 0 bases, with 13 bases between them. Germline V gives CDR1 SGHTS, CDR2 YDEGEE. The CDR3 consists of 15 residues.

This clonotype was seen ten or more times. The chain links TRBV10-3 to TRBJ1-3; 8 bases agree with TRBD1. The junction had 3 bases not matched to a gene; V was cut back by 6 bases and J by 2 bases. Germline V gives CDR1 ENHRY, CDR2 SYGVKD. This CDR3 has 14 residues. This chain's CDR3 is CAIREQGAGNTIYF. CDR3 bases: TGTGCCATCAGAGAACAGGGGGCTGGAAACACCATATATTTT.

This clonotype came up a few times. The CDR3 DNA reads TGTGCCAGCAGCCAAGATCCAGGCGCAAACACCGGGGAGCTGTTTTTT. Translating it yields CASSQDPGANTGELFF. This rearrangement joins TRBV7-4 to TRBJ2-2; unclear D gene. The CDR3 is made up of 16 amino acids. The germline V gene has CDR1 SGHVT and CDR2 SQSDAQ. V was trimmed by 5 bases and J by 2 bases, leaving 15 bases between them.

CDR3 loop: CASSGHGQTEAFF. The CDR3, as DNA: TGTGCCAGCAGTGGACATGGACAGACTGAAGCTTTCTTT. The chain recombines TRBV6-4 with TRBJ1-1; perhaps TRBD1 as D (6 bases). Looked up from germline, CDR1 is MRHNA and CDR2 is SNTAGT. The CDR3 length is 13 residues. The ends were cut back, 4 bases at V and 5 bases at J, with 11 bases in the middle.

In its sample, this clonotype was seen a few times. The V and J genes are TRBV7-9 and TRBJ2-5; D remains ambiguous. CDR3 length: 15 residues. CDR1 is SEHNR and CDR2 is FQNEAQ in the germline V gene (reference sequence). V was shortened by 1 base and J by 3 bases, with 12 bases between the two germline ends. The CDR3, as DNA: TGTGCCAGCAGCTTAGACGGGCATATTGAAGAGACCCAGTACTTC. This gives the protein CASSLDGHIEETQYF.

At least ten counts were recorded for this clonotype. V usage is TRBV6-5 and J usage is TRBJ1-1, with D perhaps matching TRBD1 (6 bases). V lost 11 bases to trimming and J lost 1 base, with 8 bases between them. Germline V lookup: CDR1 MNHEY, CDR2 SVGAGI. This CDR3 contains 11 residues. CDR3 coding DNA: TGTGCCTCACAGGGGAACACTGAAGCTTTCTTT. It yields the protein CASQGNTEAFF.

This clonotype occurred many times. Here the CDR3 reads CATSRDRGGVNTEAFF. Written as DNA, the CDR3 is TGTGCCACCAGCAGAGATCGGGGGGGGGTGAACACTGAAGCTTTCTTT. The V call is TRBV15, the J call TRBJ1-1; D might be TRBD1 (5 bases). V was trimmed by 0 bases and J by 0 bases, leaving 11 bases between them. This CDR3 region has 16 residues. Germline loops: CDR1 LNHNV, CDR2 YYDKDF (reference sequence).

This clonotype was recorded a few times. The V call is TRBV5-1, the J call TRBJ2-2, with TRBD1 matching 10 bases. The CDR3 has 15 amino acids. Trimming took 2 bases from V and 6 from J; bases not matched to a gene: 4. Per the germline V gene, CDR1 is SGHRS and CDR2 is YFSETQ. Here the CDR3 reads CASSFDRGPAGELFF. In DNA, the CDR3 is TGCGCCAGCAGCTTCGACAGGGGGCCGGCCGGGGAGCTGTTTTTT.

The chain employs TRBV20-1 and TRBJ2-6; D ambiguous. Germline lookup yields CDR1 DFQATT and CDR2 SNEGSKA (reference sequence). Trimming removed 2 bases from V and 2 bases from J, with 13 bases in between. The CDR3 has 16 residues. The CDR3 nucleotides are TGCAGTGCTAGACCCCCGGGTGGGACTGGGGCCAACGTCCTGACTTTC. Protein: CSARPPGGTGANVLTF.

This clonotype was seen many times. V is TRBV9 and J is TRBJ1-6, with D hard to call. Trimming stripped 0 bases from V and 8 bases from J, with 9 bases between. From germline, CDR1 is SGDLS and CDR2 YYNGEE. This CDR3 contains 14 residues. The CDR3 protein is CASSVDWSDSPLHF. DNA for the CDR3: TGTGCCAGCAGCGTAGACTGGTCTGATTCACCCCTCCACTTT.

This sequence joins TRBV29-1 and TRBJ1-1; D is perhaps TRBD1 (6 bases). The CDR3 is made up of 14 amino acids. V shed 8 bases and J shed 3 bases, with 19 bases lying between them. Germline lookup yields CDR1 SQVTM and CDR2 ANQGSEA. This CDR3 reads CSLGAGSFDTEAFF. The CDR3 DNA is TGCAGCTTGGGGGCAGGGAGTTTTGACACTGAAGCTTTCTTT.

There are many counts of this clonotype. This chain connects TRBV7-9 to TRBJ2-5; D is uncertain. Per the germline V gene, CDR1 is SEHNR and CDR2 is FQNEAQ (reference sequence). The length of the CDR3 is 13 residues. V lost 3 bases, J lost 7 bases, and 12 bases lay in between. CDR3 sequence reads: CASSFPRSGTQYF. CDR3 bases: TGTGCCAGCAGCTTCCCCCGTTCCGGGACCCAGTACTTC.

This clonotype was recorded a few times. The J gene is TRBJ1-5, the V gene TRBV2; D is undetermined. The V gene lost 5 bases and the J gene lost 5 bases, with 16 bases spanning the gap. The CDR3 length is 15 residues. Germline lookup yields CDR1 SNHLY and CDR2 FYNNEI. CDR3 sequence reads: CASSYSNSPDQPQHF. CDR3 sequence (DNA): TGTGCCAGCAGTTACTCAAACAGTCCCGATCAGCCCCAGCATTTT.

V gene TRBV6-5 combines with J gene TRBJ2-6; D ambiguous. The CDR3 covers 16 residues. Trimming pared 2 bases from V and 0 bases from J, leaving 8 bases between. Germline lookup yields CDR1 MNHEY and CDR2 SVGAGI. This chain's CDR3 is CASSYTHSSGANVLTF. DNA for the CDR3: TGTGCCAGCAGTTACACCCATTCCTCTGGGGCCAACGTCCTGACTTTC.

This clonotype was seen many times. The J gene is TRBJ2-7, the V gene TRBV29-1; 8 bases align to TRBD2. The junction had 11 bases not matched to a gene; V was cut back by 6 bases and J by 4 bases. The CDR3 consists of 14 residues. Per the germline V gene, CDR1 is SQVTM and CDR2 is ANQGSEA. CDR3 in DNA: TGCAGCGTCCTCCTAGCGGGCGCCGGGTACGAGCAGTACTTC. It codes for CSVLLAGAGYEQYF.

This clonotype was picked up a small number of times. The genes are TRBV12-3 or TRBV12-4 and TRBJ1-5, with D unclear. This CDR3 has 15 amino acids. V lost 6 bases and J 2 bases, leaving 14 bases between the germline ends. Written as DNA, the CDR3 is TGTGCCAGCAGCCCGGGCCCAGCGGGCAATCAGCCCCAGCATTTT. Translated: CASSPGPAGNQPQHF.

This clonotype was counted only a few times. J is TRBJ1-2 and V is TRBV12-3 or TRBV12-4, with 7 bases fitting TRBD1. V shed 4 bases and J 5 bases; nucleotides not matched to a gene: 7. The CDR3 sequence is 14 residues long. Here the CDR3 reads CASSSGQSVYGYTF. Written as DNA, the CDR3 is TGTGCCAGCAGTTCGGGACAGTCTGTATATGGCTACACCTTC.

This clonotype was found many times. This chain connects TRBV11-2 to TRBJ2-7, with D unclear. CDR3 length: 13 amino acids. Between the trimmed V and J ends, which lost 5 bases and 5 bases, there was a span of 13 bases. Germline-derived CDR1 and CDR2 are SGHAT and FQNNGV. The CDR3: CASSPSIGDEQYF. CDR3 nucleotides: TGTGCCAGCAGCCCCAGCATAGGTGACGAGCAGTACTTC. Looking up the rest from reference TRBV11-2 and TRBJ2-7 gives the full variable domain: EAGVAQSPRYKIIEKRQSVAFWCNPISGHATLYWYQQILGQGPKLLIQFQNNGVVDDSQLPKDRFSAERLKGVDSTLKIQPAKLEDSAVYLCASSPSIGDEQYFGPGTRLTVT.